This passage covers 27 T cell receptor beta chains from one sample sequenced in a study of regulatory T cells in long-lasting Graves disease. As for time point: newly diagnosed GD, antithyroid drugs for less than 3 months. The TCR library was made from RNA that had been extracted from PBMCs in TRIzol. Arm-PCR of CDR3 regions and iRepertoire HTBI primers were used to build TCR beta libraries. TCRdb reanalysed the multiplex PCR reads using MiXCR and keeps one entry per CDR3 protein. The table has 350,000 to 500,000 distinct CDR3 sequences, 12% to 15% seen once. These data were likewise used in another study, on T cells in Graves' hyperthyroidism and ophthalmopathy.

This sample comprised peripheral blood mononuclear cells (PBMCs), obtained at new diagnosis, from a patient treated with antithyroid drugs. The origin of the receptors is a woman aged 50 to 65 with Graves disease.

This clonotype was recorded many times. CDR3 sequence: CASNTSPLTDTQYF. The CDR3 DNA reads TGTGCCAGCAATACATCTCCCCTAACAGATACGCAGTATTTT. The chain employs TRBV2 and TRBJ2-3; no clear D gene. The V and J ends lost 7 bases and 3 bases respectively, with 14 bases between them. CDR3 length: 14 amino acids. Germline CDR1 SNHLY, CDR2 FYNNEI.

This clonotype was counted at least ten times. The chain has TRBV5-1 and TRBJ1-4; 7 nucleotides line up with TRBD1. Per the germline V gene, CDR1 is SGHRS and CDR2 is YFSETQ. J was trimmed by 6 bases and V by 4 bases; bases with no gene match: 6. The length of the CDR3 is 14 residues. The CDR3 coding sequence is TGCGCCAGCAGCCAGACAGGGTTTCATGAAAAACTGTTTTTT. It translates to CASSQTGFHEKLFF.

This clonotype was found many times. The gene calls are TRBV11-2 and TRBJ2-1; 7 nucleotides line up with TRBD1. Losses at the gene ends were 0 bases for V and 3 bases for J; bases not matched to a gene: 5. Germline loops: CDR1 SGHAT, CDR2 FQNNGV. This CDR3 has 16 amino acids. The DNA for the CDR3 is TGTGCCAGCAGCTTAGATCAGGCAGGGGGCTACAATGAGCAGTTCTTC. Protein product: CASSLDQAGGYNEQFF.

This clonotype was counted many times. CDR3 in DNA: TGTGCCAGCAGTTTATGGGCAGCCGATTCCTACGAGCAGTACTTC. Protein: CASSLWAADSYEQYF. The gene calls are TRBV28 and TRBJ2-7, with unresolved D. Germline-derived CDR1 and CDR2 are MDHEN and SYDVKM. The CDR3 spans 15 residues. V was pared by 0 bases and J by 1 base, with 10 bases between.

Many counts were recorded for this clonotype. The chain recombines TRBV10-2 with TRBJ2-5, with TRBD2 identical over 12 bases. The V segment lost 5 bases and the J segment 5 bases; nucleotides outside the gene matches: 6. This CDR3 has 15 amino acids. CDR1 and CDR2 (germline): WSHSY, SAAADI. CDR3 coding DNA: TGCGCCAGCAGTCAGACTAGCGGGAGTAGGGAGACCCAGTACTTC. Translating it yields CASSQTSGSRETQYF.

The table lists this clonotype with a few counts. The CDR3 loop is CASSSGYYEQYF. In DNA form, the CDR3 reads TGTGCCAGCAGCTCAGGTTACTACGAGCAGTACTTC. The chain recombines TRBV12-3 or TRBV12-4 with TRBJ2-7; D gene ambiguous. V lost 6 bases and J 3 bases, leaving 9 bases between the germline ends. The CDR3 spans 12 residues.

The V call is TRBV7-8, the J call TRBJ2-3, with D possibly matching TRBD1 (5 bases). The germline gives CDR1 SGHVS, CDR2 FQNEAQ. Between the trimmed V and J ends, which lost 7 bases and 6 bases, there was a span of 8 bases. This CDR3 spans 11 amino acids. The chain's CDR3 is CASIKGDTQYF. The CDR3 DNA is TGTGCCAGCATTAAGGGGGATACGCAGTATTTT.

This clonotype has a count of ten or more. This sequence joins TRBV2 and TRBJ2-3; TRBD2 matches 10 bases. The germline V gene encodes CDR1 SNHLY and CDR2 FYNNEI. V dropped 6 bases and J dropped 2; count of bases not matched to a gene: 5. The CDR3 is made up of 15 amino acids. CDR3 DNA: TGTGCCAGCAGGAGGACTAGCGGAAACACAGATACGCAGTATTTT. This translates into CASRRTSGNTDTQYF.

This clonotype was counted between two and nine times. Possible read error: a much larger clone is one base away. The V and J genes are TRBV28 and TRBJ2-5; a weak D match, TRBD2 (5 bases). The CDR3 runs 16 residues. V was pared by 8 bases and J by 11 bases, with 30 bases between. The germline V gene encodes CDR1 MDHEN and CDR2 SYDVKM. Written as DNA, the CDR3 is TGTGCCAGCGCAGAAGCAACAGCGGACTCCTACAATGAGCAGTACTTC. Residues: CASAEATADSYNEQYF. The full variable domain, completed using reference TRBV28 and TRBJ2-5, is DVKVTQSSRYLVKRTGEKVFLECVQDMDHENMFWYRQDPGLGLRLIYFSYDVKMKEKGDIPEGYSVSREKKERFSLILESASTNQTSMYLCASAEATADSYNEQYFGPGTRLLVL.

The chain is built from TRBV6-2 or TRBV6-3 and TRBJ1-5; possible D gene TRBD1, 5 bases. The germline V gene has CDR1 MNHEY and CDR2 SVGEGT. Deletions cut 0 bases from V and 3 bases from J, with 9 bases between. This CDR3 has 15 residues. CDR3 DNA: TGTGCCAGCAGTTACTCGGGGGGATTCAATCAGCCCCAGCATTTT. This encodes CASSYSGGFNQPQHF.

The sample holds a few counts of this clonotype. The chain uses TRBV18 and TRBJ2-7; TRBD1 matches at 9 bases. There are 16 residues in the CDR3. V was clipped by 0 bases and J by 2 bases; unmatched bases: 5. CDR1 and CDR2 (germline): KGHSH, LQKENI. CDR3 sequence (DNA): TGTGCCAGCTCACCACCGGTGGGACAGGGCACCTACGAGCAGTACTTC. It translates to CASSPPVGQGTYEQYF.

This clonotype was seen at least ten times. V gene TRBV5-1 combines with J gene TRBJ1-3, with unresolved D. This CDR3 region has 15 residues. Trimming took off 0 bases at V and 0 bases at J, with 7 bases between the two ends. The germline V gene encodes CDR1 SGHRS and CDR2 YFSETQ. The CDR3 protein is CASSLDLFSGNTIYF. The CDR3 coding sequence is TGCGCCAGCAGCTTGGATCTATTCTCTGGAAACACCATATATTTT.

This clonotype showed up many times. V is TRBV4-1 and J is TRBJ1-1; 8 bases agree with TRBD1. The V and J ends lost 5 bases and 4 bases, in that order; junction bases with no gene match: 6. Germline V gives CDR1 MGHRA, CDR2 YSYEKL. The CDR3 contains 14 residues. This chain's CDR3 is CASSVDRGSTEAFF. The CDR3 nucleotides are TGCGCCAGCAGCGTTGACAGGGGTTCCACTGAAGCTTTCTTT.

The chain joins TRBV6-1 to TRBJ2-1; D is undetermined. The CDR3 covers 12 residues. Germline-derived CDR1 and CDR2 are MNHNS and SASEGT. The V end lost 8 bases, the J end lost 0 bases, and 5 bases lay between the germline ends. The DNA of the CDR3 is TGTGCCAGCGAGAGCTCCTACAATGAGCAGTTCTTC. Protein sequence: CASESSYNEQFF.

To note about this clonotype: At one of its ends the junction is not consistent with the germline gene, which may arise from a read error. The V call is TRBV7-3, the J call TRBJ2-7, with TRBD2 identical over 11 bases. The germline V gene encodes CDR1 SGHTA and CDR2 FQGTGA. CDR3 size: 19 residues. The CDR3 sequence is CASSLTTSGTSGNSCEQYF. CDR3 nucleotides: TGTGCCAGCAGCTTAACGACCAGTGGGACTAGCGGAAACTCCTGCGAGCAGTACTTC. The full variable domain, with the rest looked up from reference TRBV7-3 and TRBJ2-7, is GAGVSQTPSNKVTEKGKYVELRCDPISGHTALYWYRQSLGQGPEFLIYFQGTGAADDSGLPNDRFFAVRPEGSVSTLKIQRTERGDSAVYLCASSLTTSGTSGNSCEQYFGPGTRLTVT.

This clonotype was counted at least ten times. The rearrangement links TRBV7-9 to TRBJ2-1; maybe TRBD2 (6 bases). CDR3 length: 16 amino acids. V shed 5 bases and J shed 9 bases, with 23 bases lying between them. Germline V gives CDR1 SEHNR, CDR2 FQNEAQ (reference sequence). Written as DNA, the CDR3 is TGTGCCAGCAGCCCCCCCGGTAGGTTCCGGGACTCTGAGCAGTTCTTC. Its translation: CASSPPGRFRDSEQFF.

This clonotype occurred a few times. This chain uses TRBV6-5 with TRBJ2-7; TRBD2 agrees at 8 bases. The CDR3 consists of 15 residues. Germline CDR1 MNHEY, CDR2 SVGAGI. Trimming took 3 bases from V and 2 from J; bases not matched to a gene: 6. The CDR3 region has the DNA TGTGCCAGCAGTTATTTCGGCGGGAGGCCCTACGAGCAGTACTTC. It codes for CASSYFGGRPYEQYF.

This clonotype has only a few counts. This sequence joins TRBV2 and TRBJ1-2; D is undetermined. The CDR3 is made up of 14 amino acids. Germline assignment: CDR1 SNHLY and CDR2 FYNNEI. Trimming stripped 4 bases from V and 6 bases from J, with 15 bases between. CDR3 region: CASSVSRREDGYTF. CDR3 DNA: TGTGCCAGCAGTGTTTCCAGGAGAGAGGATGGCTACACCTTC.

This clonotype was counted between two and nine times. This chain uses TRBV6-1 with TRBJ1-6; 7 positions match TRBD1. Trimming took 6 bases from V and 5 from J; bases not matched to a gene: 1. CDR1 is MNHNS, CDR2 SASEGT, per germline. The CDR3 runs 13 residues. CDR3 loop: CASRGTDNSPLHF. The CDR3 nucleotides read TGTGCCAGCAGAGGGACAGATAATTCACCCCTCCACTTT.

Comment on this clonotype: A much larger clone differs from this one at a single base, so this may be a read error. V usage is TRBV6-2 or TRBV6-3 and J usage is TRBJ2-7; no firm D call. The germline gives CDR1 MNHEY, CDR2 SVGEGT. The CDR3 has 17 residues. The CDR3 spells CASSYSTIRRPSYEQCF. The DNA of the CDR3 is TGTGCCAGCAGTTACTCTACTATCCGTAGACCTTCCTACGAGCAGTGCTTC.

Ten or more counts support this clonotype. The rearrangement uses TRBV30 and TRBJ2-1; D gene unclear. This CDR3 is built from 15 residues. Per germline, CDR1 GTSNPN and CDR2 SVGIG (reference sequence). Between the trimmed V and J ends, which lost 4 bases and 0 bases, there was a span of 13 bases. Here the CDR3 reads CAWTVGSSSYNEQFF. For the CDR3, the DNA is TGTGCCTGGACCGTGGGGTCCAGCTCCTACAATGAGCAGTTCTTC.

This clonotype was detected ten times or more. The CDR3, as DNA: TGTGCCAGCAGTTTAGTCAGCGGGGCCTACAATGAGCAGTTCTTC. Its translation is CASSLVSGAYNEQFF. The J gene is TRBJ2-1, the V gene TRBV12-3 or TRBV12-4; 7 nucleotides agree with TRBD2. J gave up 2 bases and V 1 base, and 2 bases lay outside the gene matches. This CDR3 comprises 15 residues.

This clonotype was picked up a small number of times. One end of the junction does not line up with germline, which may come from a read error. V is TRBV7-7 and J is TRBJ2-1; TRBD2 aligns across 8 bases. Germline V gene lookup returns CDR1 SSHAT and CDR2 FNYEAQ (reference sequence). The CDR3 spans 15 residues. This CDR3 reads CASSSSGSGYNEQFF. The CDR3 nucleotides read TGTGCTAGCAGTTCCAGCGGGAGTGGATACAATGAGCAGTTCTTC.

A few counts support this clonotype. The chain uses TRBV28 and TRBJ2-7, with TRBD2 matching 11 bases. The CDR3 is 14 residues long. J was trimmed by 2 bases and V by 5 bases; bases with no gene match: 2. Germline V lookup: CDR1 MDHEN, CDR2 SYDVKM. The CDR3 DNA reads TGTGCCAGCAGTACTAGCGGGAGCACCTACGAGCAGTACTTC. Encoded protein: CASSTSGSTYEQYF.

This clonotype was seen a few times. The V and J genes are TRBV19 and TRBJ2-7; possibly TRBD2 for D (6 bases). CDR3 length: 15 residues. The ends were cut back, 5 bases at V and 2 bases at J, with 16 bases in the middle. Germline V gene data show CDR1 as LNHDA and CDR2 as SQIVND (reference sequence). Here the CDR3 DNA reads TGTGCCAGTAGTCTCTCCGGGACTCTTACCTACGAGCAGTACTTC. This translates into CASSLSGTLTYEQYF.

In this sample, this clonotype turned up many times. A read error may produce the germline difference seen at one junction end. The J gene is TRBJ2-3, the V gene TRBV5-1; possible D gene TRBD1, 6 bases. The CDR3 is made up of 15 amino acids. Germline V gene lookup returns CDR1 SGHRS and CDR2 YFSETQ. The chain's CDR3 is CASSLAGQSTDTQYF. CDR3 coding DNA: TGTGCCAGCAGCTTAGCCGGACAGAGCACAGATACGCAGTATTTT.

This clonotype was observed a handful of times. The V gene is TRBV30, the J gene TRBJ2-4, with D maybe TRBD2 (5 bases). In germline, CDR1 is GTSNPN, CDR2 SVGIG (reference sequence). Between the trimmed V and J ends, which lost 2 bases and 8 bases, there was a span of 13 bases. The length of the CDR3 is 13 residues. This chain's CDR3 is CAWSSGSFDIQYF. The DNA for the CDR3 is TGTGCCTGGAGTAGTGGGAGTTTCGACATTCAGTACTTC.